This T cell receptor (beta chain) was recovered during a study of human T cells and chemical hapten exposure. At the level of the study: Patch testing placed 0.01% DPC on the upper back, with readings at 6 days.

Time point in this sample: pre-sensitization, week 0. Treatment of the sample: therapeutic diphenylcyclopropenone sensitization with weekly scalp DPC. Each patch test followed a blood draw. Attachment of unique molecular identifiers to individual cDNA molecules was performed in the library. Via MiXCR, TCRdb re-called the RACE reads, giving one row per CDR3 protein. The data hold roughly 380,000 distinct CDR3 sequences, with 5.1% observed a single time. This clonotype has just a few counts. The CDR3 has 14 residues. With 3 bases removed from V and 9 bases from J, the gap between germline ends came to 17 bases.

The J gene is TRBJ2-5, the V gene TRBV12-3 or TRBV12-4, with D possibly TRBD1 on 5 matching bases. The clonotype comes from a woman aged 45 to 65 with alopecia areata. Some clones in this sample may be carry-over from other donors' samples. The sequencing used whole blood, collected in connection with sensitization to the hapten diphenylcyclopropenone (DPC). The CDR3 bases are TGTGCCAGCAGTTTTGGAACAGGCGCAATCTCCCAGTACTTC. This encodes CASSFGTGAISQYF.